A selection of T cell receptor beta chains follows, all from one sample in a study of human T cells and chemical hapten exposure. TCRdb ran MiXCR on the RACE reads and lists one entry per CDR3 protein. The data contain 200,000 to 300,000 distinct CDR3 sequences, roughly 8.9% of them seen just once; the ten biggest clones take up less than 3%. The source material was whole blood, sampled in connection with sensitization to the hapten diphenylcyclopropenone (DPC). These receptors originate from a woman between 35 and 50 years old with alopecia areata. Some clones in this sample may be carry-over from other donors' samples. The CDR3 runs from the conserved cysteine through the conserved F or W. Fields, in order: D gene, V gene, J gene, clone size, CDR3 DNA, CDR3 protein. A D gene is named only where the DNA matches it firmly. Clone sizes are given selectively: once, few, many, or a class where the clone is expanded.

d_call: .
v_call: TRBV28
j_call: TRBJ1-2
clone_size: .
cdr3_nt: TGTGCCAGCAGTTTACTAACAGGCACTGGCTACACCTTC
cdr3_aa: CASSLLTGTGYTF

d_call: .
v_call: TRBV20-1
j_call: TRBJ2-7
clone_size: many
cdr3_nt: TGCAGTGCTAGAGATAGGACTCTAACCTACGAGCAGTACTTC
cdr3_aa: CSARDRTLTYEQYF

d_call: .
v_call: TRBV29-1
j_call: TRBJ2-7
clone_size: .
cdr3_nt: TGCAGCGTTGTACTAGGCCGGGGCGAGCAGTACTTC
cdr3_aa: CSVVLGRGEQYF

d_call: TRBD2
v_call: TRBV6-2/TRBV6-3
j_call: TRBJ2-1
clone_size: .
cdr3_nt: TGTGCCAGCAACTACAGACTAGCGGGAGCCTACAATGAGCAGTTCTTC
cdr3_aa: CASNYRLAGAYNEQFF

d_call: TRBD2
v_call: TRBV27
j_call: TRBJ2-3
clone_size: .
cdr3_nt: TGTGCCAGTCCGAAGAAGCCGACTAGCGGGAGGGCAGATACGCAGTATTTT
cdr3_aa: CASPKKPTSGRADTQYF

d_call: .
v_call: TRBV27
j_call: TRBJ1-1
clone_size: many
cdr3_nt: TGTGCCAGCAGTTTCTCCCGTGGGCGCACTGAAGCTTTCTTT
cdr3_aa: CASSFSRGRTEAFF

d_call: .
v_call: TRBV5-1
j_call: TRBJ2-3
clone_size: many
cdr3_nt: TGCGCCAGCAGCTTGGAGGGAAGAAGTGCTGAAGATACGCAGTATTTT
cdr3_aa: CASSLEGRSAEDTQYF

d_call: TRBD1
v_call: TRBV12-3/TRBV12-4
j_call: TRBJ1-2
clone_size: .
cdr3_nt: TGTGCCAGCAACCCGTTAAGACAGGGGGCGCAAGGCTACACCTTC
cdr3_aa: CASNPLRQGAQGYTF

d_call: TRBD2
v_call: TRBV28
j_call: TRBJ2-1
clone_size: .
cdr3_nt: TGTGCCAGCAGCAAGACTAGCGAGTCCTACAATGAGCAGTTCTTC
cdr3_aa: CASSKTSESYNEQFF

d_call: .
v_call: TRBV6-1
j_call: TRBJ1-6
clone_size: few
cdr3_nt: TGTGCCAGCGCCGTGGGGGGCGTCCCCTATAATTCACCCCTCCACTTT
cdr3_aa: CASAVGGVPYNSPLHF

d_call: TRBD1
v_call: TRBV6-5
j_call: TRBJ2-7
clone_size: few
cdr3_nt: TGTGCCAGCAGTTACGCACTCGGGGACAGTTACGAGCAGTACTTC
cdr3_aa: CASSYALGDSYEQYF

d_call: .
v_call: TRBV2
j_call: TRBJ2-1
clone_size: few
cdr3_nt: TGTGCCAGCAGCCGACAGGCCCTTATGATGGATGAGCAGTTCTTC
cdr3_aa: CASSRQALMMDEQFF

d_call: TRBD2
v_call: TRBV18
j_call: TRBJ2-6
clone_size: few
cdr3_nt: TGTGCCAGCTCACAGAGCGGGGCTGGGGCCAACGTCCTGACTTTC
cdr3_aa: CASSQSGAGANVLTF

d_call: .
v_call: TRBV21-1
j_call: TRBJ2-1
clone_size: .
cdr3_nt: TGTGCCAGCAACACGACCCCCTACAGGGATTCACCCCACAATGAGCAGTTCTTC
cdr3_aa: CASNTTPYRDSPHNEQFF

d_call: TRBD1
v_call: TRBV11-2
j_call: TRBJ2-1
clone_size: .
cdr3_nt: TGTGCCAGCAGCTCGGACAGGGGCCTGCTAGCTGGTGAGCAGTTCTTC
cdr3_aa: CASSSDRGLLAGEQFF

d_call: .
v_call: TRBV7-7
j_call: TRBJ2-7
clone_size: .
cdr3_nt: TGTGCTAGCAGCTCGTTGTTGGGGGCCTCCTACGAGCAGTACTTC
cdr3_aa: CASSSLLGASYEQYF

d_call: TRBD2
v_call: TRBV12-3/TRBV12-4
j_call: TRBJ2-1
clone_size: many
cdr3_nt: TGTGCCAGCAGTTTAGCGGGAGGGTGGGTCGATGAGCAGTTCTTC
cdr3_aa: CASSLAGGWVDEQFF

d_call: .
v_call: TRBV20-1
j_call: TRBJ2-1
clone_size: many
cdr3_nt: TGCAGTGCTCTCGCCCGCGGGATATCCTACAATGAGCAGTTCTTC
cdr3_aa: CSALARGISYNEQFF

d_call: TRBD1
v_call: TRBV27
j_call: TRBJ1-2
clone_size: few
cdr3_nt: TGTGCCAGCAGTTTATCGATGGGGACAGGGGGCTACTATGGCTACACCTTC
cdr3_aa: CASSLSMGTGGYYGYTF

d_call: TRBD2
v_call: TRBV6-5
j_call: TRBJ2-2
clone_size: .
cdr3_nt: TGTGCCAGCAGTTTCGGACTAGCGGGAAAGACCGGGGAGCTGTTTTTT
cdr3_aa: CASSFGLAGKTGELFF

d_call: .
v_call: TRBV6-2/TRBV6-3
j_call: TRBJ2-4
clone_size: .
cdr3_nt: TGTGCCAGCAGTTACTCTCTAGCCAAAAACATTCAGTACTTC
cdr3_aa: CASSYSLAKNIQYF

d_call: .
v_call: TRBV5-8
j_call: TRBJ1-1
clone_size: .
cdr3_nt: TGTGCCAGCAGCTTGTACGCCCCCATATGGGACACTGAAGCTTTCTTT
cdr3_aa: CASSLYAPIWDTEAFF

d_call: .
v_call: TRBV6-1
j_call: TRBJ1-5
clone_size: many
cdr3_nt: TGTGCCAGCAGTGGAGACAGGAATCAGCCCCAGCATTTT
cdr3_aa: CASSGDRNQPQHF

d_call: .
v_call: TRBV10-2
j_call: TRBJ2-7
clone_size: .
cdr3_nt: TGCGCCAGCAGTGAGTCTGGGGTCTTCTCCTACGAGCAGTACTTC
cdr3_aa: CASSESGVFSYEQYF

d_call: .
v_call: TRBV24-1
j_call: TRBJ2-2
clone_size: few
cdr3_nt: TGTGCCACCAGTGATTTAATGTCGGGTGGCGGGGAGCTGTTTTTT
cdr3_aa: CATSDLMSGGGELFF

d_call: TRBD1
v_call: TRBV5-5
j_call: TRBJ2-5
clone_size: .
cdr3_nt: TGTGCCAGCAGCTTTGGGACAGGGACGGAGACCCAGTACTTC
cdr3_aa: CASSFGTGTETQYF

d_call: .
v_call: TRBV28
j_call: TRBJ2-1
clone_size: many
cdr3_nt: TGTGCCAGCAGTGCCACCACCACAGGGAATGAGCAGTTCTTC
cdr3_aa: CASSATTTGNEQFF

d_call: .
v_call: TRBV27
j_call: TRBJ2-7
clone_size: .
cdr3_nt: TGTGCCAGCAGTTTCGCGGACAACATAAACGAGCAGTACTTC
cdr3_aa: CASSFADNINEQYF

d_call: .
v_call: TRBV11-1
j_call: TRBJ1-3
clone_size: .
cdr3_nt: TGTGCCAGCAGAAGCTCTGGAAACACCATATATTTT
cdr3_aa: CASRSSGNTIYF

d_call: .
v_call: TRBV18
j_call: TRBJ1-1
clone_size: .
cdr3_nt: TGTGCCAGCTCACCACCGATGGCTTCTGAAGCTTTCTTT
cdr3_aa: CASSPPMASEAFF

d_call: .
v_call: TRBV13
j_call: TRBJ2-7
clone_size: few
cdr3_nt: TGTGCCAGCAGCTATGGGAGGAAATCAAGCGAGCAGTACTTC
cdr3_aa: CASSYGRKSSEQYF

d_call: .
v_call: TRBV12-5
j_call: TRBJ2-2
clone_size: few
cdr3_nt: TGTGCTAGTGGTTTGTTTCTCTCACAGGGTAGCACCGGGGAGCTGTTTTTT
cdr3_aa: CASGLFLSQGSTGELFF

d_call: .
v_call: TRBV20-1
j_call: TRBJ2-7
clone_size: few
cdr3_nt: TGCAGTGCTAAGTTAGGGACTCTATACGAGCAGTACTTC
cdr3_aa: CSAKLGTLYEQYF

d_call: TRBD1
v_call: TRBV7-9
j_call: TRBJ1-1
clone_size: many
cdr3_nt: TGTGCCAGCAGCTCCGGGACAGCGAACACTGAAGCTTTCTTT
cdr3_aa: CASSSGTANTEAFF

d_call: .
v_call: TRBV7-2
j_call: TRBJ1-1
clone_size: few
cdr3_nt: TGTGCCAGCAGCGAAGCCACACAGGGAACGGCTTTCTTT
cdr3_aa: CASSEATQGTAFF

d_call: .
v_call: TRBV3-1
j_call: TRBJ2-2
clone_size: few
cdr3_nt: TGTGCCAGCAGCCGTTCACAGGCTACCGGGGAGCTGTTTTTT
cdr3_aa: CASSRSQATGELFF

d_call: .
v_call: TRBV7-2
j_call: TRBJ1-1
clone_size: many
cdr3_nt: TGTGCCAGCAGCCTACAACAAATAGCCCTTTTGAACACTGAAGCTTTCTTT
cdr3_aa: CASSLQQIALLNTEAFF

d_call: .
v_call: TRBV6-5
j_call: TRBJ2-1
clone_size: few
cdr3_nt: TGTGCCAGCAGTTACGGCGAGACTAGGTACAATGAGCAGTTCTTC
cdr3_aa: CASSYGETRYNEQFF

d_call: TRBD2
v_call: TRBV9
j_call: TRBJ2-7
clone_size: .
cdr3_nt: TGTGCCAGCAGCGTAGCTACATCTGGACGGGGGGGCTCCTACGAGCAGTACTTC
cdr3_aa: CASSVATSGRGGSYEQYF

d_call: .
v_call: TRBV27
j_call: TRBJ2-1
clone_size: .
cdr3_nt: TGTGCCAGCAGTGGGAAAATCAATGGGAATGAGCAGTTCTTC
cdr3_aa: CASSGKINGNEQFF

d_call: TRBD2
v_call: TRBV2
j_call: TRBJ2-3
clone_size: .
cdr3_nt: TGTGCCAGCAGAAGAGCGGGAGCGGCAGATACGCAGTATTTT
cdr3_aa: CASRRAGAADTQYF

d_call: TRBD1
v_call: TRBV12-3/TRBV12-4
j_call: TRBJ2-7
clone_size: .
cdr3_nt: TGTGCCAGCAGTGCAACCGGGACAGGGTACCACGAGCAGTACTTC
cdr3_aa: CASSATGTGYHEQYF

d_call: .
v_call: TRBV7-8
j_call: TRBJ2-7
clone_size: many
cdr3_nt: TGTGCCAGCAGCCGTCAGGAACGGGGCTACGAGCAGTACTTC
cdr3_aa: CASSRQERGYEQYF

d_call: TRBD2
v_call: TRBV4-1
j_call: TRBJ2-7
clone_size: few
cdr3_nt: TGCGCCAGCAGCCAAGATGGGACTAGCTTCTACGAGCAGTACTTC
cdr3_aa: CASSQDGTSFYEQYF

d_call: .
v_call: TRBV12-3/TRBV12-4
j_call: TRBJ1-5
clone_size: .
cdr3_nt: TGTGCCAGCAGTTTTGGGGGGATCAATCAGCCCCAGCATTTT
cdr3_aa: CASSFGGINQPQHF

d_call: .
v_call: TRBV7-9
j_call: TRBJ2-3
clone_size: few
cdr3_nt: TGTGCCAGCATGGGGCAGTATTTT
cdr3_aa: CASMGQYF

d_call: .
v_call: TRBV29-1
j_call: TRBJ2-7
clone_size: .
cdr3_nt: TGCAGCGCCGGAGGCCGGGGAAGTATCCACGAGCAGTACTTC
cdr3_aa: CSAGGRGSIHEQYF

d_call: TRBD1
v_call: TRBV7-9
j_call: TRBJ1-5
clone_size: many
cdr3_nt: TGTGCCAGCAGCGAGGGACAGGGGGCTGGGCAGCCCCAGCATTTT
cdr3_aa: CASSEGQGAGQPQHF

d_call: .
v_call: TRBV20-1
j_call: TRBJ1-1
clone_size: .
cdr3_nt: TGCAGTGCTAAGACTGCGGGGGACACTGAAGCTTTCTTT
cdr3_aa: CSAKTAGDTEAFF

d_call: .
v_call: TRBV28
j_call: TRBJ2-5
clone_size: .
cdr3_nt: TGTGCCAGCAGTTTATTGGAGAAAGAGACCCAGTACTTC
cdr3_aa: CASSLLEKETQYF

d_call: .
v_call: TRBV10-3
j_call: TRBJ1-5
clone_size: many
cdr3_nt: TGTGCCATCAGTGAGTCGGGACGGAACAATCAGCCCCAGCATTTT
cdr3_aa: CAISESGRNNQPQHF

d_call: .
v_call: TRBV27
j_call: TRBJ1-5
clone_size: many
cdr3_nt: TGTGCCAGCAGTTTAGCAGGGGACAATCAGCCCCAGCATTTT
cdr3_aa: CASSLAGDNQPQHF

d_call: .
v_call: TRBV27
j_call: TRBJ2-5
clone_size: .
cdr3_nt: TGTGCCAGCAGATCTATTGGAGAGACCCAGTACTTC
cdr3_aa: CASRSIGETQYF

d_call: .
v_call: TRBV29-1
j_call: TRBJ1-1
clone_size: many
cdr3_nt: TGCAGCGTCGAGAGGGGGGTTGAAGCTTTCTTT
cdr3_aa: CSVERGVEAFF

d_call: TRBD1
v_call: TRBV28
j_call: TRBJ1-2
clone_size: few
cdr3_nt: TGTGCCAGCAGTTCCCCGGGACAGCCGACCAAACCTTATGGCTACACCTTC
cdr3_aa: CASSSPGQPTKPYGYTF